The clone carrying this T cell receptor (beta chain) was counted ten times or more. The antigen is undetermined. This specimen comes from a study of T-cell reconstitution after alpha-beta-depleted transplantation in children. Study-wide results and limits: Some patients' high day-60 TCRbeta diversity was traced to surviving recipient T cells and thymic progenitors. One year after transplant, T-cell counts and diversity came mostly from newly produced T cells. About two months after transplant, alpha-beta T cells reportedly came from several hundred expanded graft clones.

The authors prepared the TCRbeta library with unique molecular identifiers. One entry per CDR3 protein results from TCRdb running MiXCR on the PCR reads. The sample includes about 260,000 distinct CDR3 sequences, around 10% of them seen just once. Germline V CDR1 and CDR2: SQVTM, ANQGSEA. V was cut by 3 bases and J by 4 bases, with 21 bases left in between. The CDR3 runs to 16 residues. The source was peripheral blood, collected 180 days after TCRalphabeta/CD19-depleted stem cell transplant. This sequence originates from a male patient between 2 and 9 years old who had a stem cell transplant for chronic granulomatous disease, so the T cells may come from the graft donor. The gene calls are TRBV29-1 and TRBJ1-2; TRBD1 might be the D (6 bases). This CDR3 is CSVDWGAGGGFYGYTF. In nucleotides, the CDR3 is TGCAGCGTTGATTGGGGAGCGGGCGGGGGCTTCTATGGCTACACCTTC.